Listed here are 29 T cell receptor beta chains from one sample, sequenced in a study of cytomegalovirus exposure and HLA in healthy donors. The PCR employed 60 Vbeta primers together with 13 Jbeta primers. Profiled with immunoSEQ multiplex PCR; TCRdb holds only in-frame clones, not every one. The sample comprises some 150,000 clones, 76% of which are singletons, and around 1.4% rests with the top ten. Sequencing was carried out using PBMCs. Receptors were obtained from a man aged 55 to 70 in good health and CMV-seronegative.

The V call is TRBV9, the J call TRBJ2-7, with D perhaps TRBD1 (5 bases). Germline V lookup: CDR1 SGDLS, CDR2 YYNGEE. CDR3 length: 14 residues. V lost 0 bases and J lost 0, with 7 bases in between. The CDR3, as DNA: TGTGCCAGCAGCGTAGGAGACAGCTCCTACGAGCAGTACTTC. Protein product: CASSVGDSSYEQYF. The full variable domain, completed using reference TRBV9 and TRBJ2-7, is DSGVTQTPKHLITATGQRVTLRCSPRSGDLSVYWYQQSLDQGLQFLIQYYNGEERAKGNILERFSAQQFPDLHSELNLSSLELGDSALYFCASSVGDSSYEQYFGPGTRLTVT.

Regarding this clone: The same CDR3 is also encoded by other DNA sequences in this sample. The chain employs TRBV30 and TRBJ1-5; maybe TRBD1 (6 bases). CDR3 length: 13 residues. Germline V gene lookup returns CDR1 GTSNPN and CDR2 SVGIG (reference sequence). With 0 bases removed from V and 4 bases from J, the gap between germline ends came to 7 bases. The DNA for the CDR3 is TGTGCCTGGAGTGTAAGGGGGAATCAGCCCCAGCATTTT. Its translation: CAWSVRGNQPQHF. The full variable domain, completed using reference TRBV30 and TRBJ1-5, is SQTIHQWPATLVQPVGSPLSLECTVEGTSNPNLYWYRQAAGRGLQLLFYSVGIGQISSEVPQNLSASRPQDRQFILSSKKLLLSDSGFYLCAWSVRGNQPQHFGDGTRLSIL.

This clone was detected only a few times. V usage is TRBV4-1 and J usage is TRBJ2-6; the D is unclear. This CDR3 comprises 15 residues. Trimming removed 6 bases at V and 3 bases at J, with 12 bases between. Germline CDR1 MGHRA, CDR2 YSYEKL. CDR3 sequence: CASRPTSGGANVLTF. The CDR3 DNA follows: TGCGCCAGCAGGCCCACCTCCGGTGGGGCCAACGTCCTGACTTTC.

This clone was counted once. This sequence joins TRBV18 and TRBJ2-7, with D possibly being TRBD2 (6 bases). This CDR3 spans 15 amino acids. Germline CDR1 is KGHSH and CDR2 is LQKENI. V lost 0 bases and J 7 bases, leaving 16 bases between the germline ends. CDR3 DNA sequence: TGTGCCAGCTCACCACCGGGCGGGATATCAATTGAGCAGTACTTC. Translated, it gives CASSPPGGISIEQYF.

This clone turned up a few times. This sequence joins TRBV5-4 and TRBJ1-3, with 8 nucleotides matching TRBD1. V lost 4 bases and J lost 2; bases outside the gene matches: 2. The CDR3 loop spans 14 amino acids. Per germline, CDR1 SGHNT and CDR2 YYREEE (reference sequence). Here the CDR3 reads CASSMDRAGNTIYF. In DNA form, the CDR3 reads TGTGCCAGCAGCATGGACAGGGCTGGAAACACCATATATTTT.

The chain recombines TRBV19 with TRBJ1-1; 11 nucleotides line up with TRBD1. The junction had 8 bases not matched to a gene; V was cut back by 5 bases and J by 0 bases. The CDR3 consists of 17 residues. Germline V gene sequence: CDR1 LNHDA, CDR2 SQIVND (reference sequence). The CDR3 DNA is TGTGCCAGTAGTCCCGGACAGGGGGCTGTCATGAACACTGAAGCTTTCTTT. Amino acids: CASSPGQGAVMNTEAFF.

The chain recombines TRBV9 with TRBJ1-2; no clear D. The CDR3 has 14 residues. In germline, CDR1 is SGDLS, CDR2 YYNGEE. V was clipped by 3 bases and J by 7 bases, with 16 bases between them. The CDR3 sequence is CASSGATALGGYTF. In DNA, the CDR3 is TGTGCCAGCAGCGGGGCCACAGCTCTCGGTGGCTACACCTTC.

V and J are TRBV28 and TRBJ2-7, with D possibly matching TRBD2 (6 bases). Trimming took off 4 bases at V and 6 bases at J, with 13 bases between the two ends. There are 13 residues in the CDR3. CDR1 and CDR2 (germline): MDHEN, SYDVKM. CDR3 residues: CASSYVGGSEQYF. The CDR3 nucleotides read TGTGCCAGCAGTTATGTTGGGGGGAGCGAGCAGTACTTC.

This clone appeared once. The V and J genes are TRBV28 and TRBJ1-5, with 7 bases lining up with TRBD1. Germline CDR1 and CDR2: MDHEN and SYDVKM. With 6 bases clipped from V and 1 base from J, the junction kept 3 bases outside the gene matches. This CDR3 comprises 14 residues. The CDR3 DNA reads TGTGCCAGCAGAGGGGACAGCAGCAATCAGCCCCAGCATTTT. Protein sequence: CASRGDSSNQPQHF.

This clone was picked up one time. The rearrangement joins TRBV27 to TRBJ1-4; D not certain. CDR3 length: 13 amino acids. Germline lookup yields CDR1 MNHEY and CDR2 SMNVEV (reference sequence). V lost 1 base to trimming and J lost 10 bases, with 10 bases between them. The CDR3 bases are TGTGCCAGCAGTTTATGGGCCAACGGAAAACTGTTTTTT. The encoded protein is CASSLWANGKLFF.

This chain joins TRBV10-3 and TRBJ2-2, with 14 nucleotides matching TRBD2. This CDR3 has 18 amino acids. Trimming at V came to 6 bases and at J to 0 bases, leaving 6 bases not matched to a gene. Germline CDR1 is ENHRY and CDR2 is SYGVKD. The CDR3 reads CAISPGLAGAPNTGELFF. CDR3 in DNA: TGTGCCATCAGCCCGGGACTAGCGGGGGCCCCGAACACCGGGGAGCTGTTTTTT.

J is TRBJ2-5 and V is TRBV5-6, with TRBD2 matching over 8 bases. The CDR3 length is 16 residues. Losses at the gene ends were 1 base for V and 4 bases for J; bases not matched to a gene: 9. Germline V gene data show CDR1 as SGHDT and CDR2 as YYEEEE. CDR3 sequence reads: CASSLQRGRLVETQYF. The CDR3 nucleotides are TGTGCCAGCAGCTTGCAGCGGGGGCGCCTCGTAGAGACCCAGTACTTC.

The CDR3 sequence: CASSPPLSETQYF. The CDR3 region has the DNA TGTGCCAGCTCACCACCCCTCTCAGAGACCCAGTACTTC. The V call is TRBV18, the J call TRBJ2-5; no clear D. CDR1 is KGHSH and CDR2 is LQKENI in the germline V gene. The V end was cut by 0 bases, the J end by 4 bases, with 6 bases between. This CDR3 is built from 13 residues.

The CDR3 DNA reads as TGTGCCAGCAGCGCCTACGCTAGCGGAAGCTCCTACAATGAGCAGTTCTTC. This translates into CASSAYASGSSYNEQFF. This chain links TRBV7-6 with TRBJ2-1; 7 nucleotides match TRBD2. The CDR3 is 17 residues long. Trimming at V came to 5 bases and at J to 0 bases, leaving 10 bases not matched to a gene. Germline V gene data show CDR1 as SGHVS and CDR2 as FNYEAQ.

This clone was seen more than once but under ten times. CDR3 sequence (DNA): TGTGCCAGCAGTTCAGTCGGGCAGCCCCAGCATTTT. It yields the protein CASSSVGQPQHF. V gene TRBV6-5 combines with J gene TRBJ1-5; D call uncertain. V lost 4 bases and J 7 bases, leaving 8 bases between the germline ends. There are 12 residues in the CDR3. CDR1 and CDR2 from the germline V gene are MNHEY and SVGAGI.

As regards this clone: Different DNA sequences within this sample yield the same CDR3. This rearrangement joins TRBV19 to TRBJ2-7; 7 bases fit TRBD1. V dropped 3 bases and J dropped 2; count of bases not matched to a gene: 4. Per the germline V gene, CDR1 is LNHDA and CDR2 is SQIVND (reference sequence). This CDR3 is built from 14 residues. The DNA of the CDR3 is TGTGCCAGTAGTATTCGGGACAGTCCCTACGAGCAGTACTTC. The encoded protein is CASSIRDSPYEQYF.

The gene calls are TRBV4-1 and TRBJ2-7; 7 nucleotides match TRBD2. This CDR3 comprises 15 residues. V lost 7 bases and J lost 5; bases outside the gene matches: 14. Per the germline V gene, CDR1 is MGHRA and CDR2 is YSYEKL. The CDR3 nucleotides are TGCGCCAGCACCTTGGGGGGGTTGGCTGGCGACGAGCAGTACTTC. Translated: CASTLGGLAGDEQYF.

The DNA for the CDR3 is TGTGCCAGCAGCTCTACAACCACAGGGAAAGTAGACATTCAGTACTTC. This sequence encodes CASSSTTTGKVDIQYF. This chain connects TRBV11-3 to TRBJ2-4, with TRBD1 as a possible D gene (6 bases). V was pared by 4 bases and J by 8 bases, with 21 bases between. This CDR3 has 16 residues. Germline-derived CDR1 and CDR2 are SGHNT and YENEEA.

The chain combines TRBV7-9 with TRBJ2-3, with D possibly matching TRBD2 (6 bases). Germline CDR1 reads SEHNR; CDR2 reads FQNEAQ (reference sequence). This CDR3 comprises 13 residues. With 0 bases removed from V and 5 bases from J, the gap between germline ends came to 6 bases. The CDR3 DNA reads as TGTGCCAGCAGCTTAGCGGGAGGAGATACGCAGTATTTT. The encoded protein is CASSLAGGDTQYF.

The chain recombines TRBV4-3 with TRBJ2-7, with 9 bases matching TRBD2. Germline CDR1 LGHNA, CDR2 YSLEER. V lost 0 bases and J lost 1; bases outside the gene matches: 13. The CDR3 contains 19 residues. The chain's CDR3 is CASSQDWARPSGVSYEQYF. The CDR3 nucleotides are TGCGCCAGCAGCCAAGATTGGGCGCGCCCTAGCGGGGTTTCCTACGAGCAGTACTTC.

CDR3 coding DNA: TGTGCCAGCAGCTCGACTAGCGGGAGGGCTAGCTCCTACAATGAGCAGTTCTTC. This gives the protein CASSSTSGRASSYNEQFF. The rearrangement joins TRBV7-9 to TRBJ2-1; 14 nucleotides align to TRBD2. J was trimmed by 0 bases and V by 4 bases; bases with no gene match: 5. The V gene's germline CDR1 is SEHNR and CDR2 FQNEAQ (reference sequence). This CDR3 is 18 amino acids long.

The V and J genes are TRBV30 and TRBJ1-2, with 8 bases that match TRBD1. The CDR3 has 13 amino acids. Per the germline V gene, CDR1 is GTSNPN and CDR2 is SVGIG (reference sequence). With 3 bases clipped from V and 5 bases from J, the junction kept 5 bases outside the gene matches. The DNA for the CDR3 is TGTGCCTGGAGAAACAGGGGGATATATGGCTACACCTTC. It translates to CAWRNRGIYGYTF.

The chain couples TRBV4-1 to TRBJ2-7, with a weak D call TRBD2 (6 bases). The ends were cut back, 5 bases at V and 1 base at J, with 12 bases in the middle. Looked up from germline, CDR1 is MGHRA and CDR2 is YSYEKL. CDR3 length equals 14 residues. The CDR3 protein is CASSVQGLSYEQYF. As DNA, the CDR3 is TGCGCCAGCAGCGTCCAGGGACTTTCCTACGAGCAGTACTTC.

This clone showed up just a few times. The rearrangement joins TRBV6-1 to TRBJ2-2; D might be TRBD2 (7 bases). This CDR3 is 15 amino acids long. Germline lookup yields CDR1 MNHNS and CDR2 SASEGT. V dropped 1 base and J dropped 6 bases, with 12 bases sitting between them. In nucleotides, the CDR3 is TGTGCCAGCAGTGAAGAAGGGGGGGCACCCGGGGAGCTGTTTTTT. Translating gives CASSEEGGAPGELFF.

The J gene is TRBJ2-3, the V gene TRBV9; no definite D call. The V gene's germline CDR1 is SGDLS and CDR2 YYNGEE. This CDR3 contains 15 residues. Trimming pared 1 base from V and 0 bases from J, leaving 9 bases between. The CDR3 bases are TGTGCCAGCAGCGTACTCCCCAGGAGCACAGATACGCAGTATTTT. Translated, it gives CASSVLPRSTDTQYF.

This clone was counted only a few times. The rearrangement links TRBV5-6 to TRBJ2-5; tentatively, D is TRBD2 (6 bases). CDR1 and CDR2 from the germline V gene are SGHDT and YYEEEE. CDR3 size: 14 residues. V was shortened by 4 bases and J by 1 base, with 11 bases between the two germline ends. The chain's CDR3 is CASSAGIPQETQYF. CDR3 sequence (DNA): TGTGCCAGCAGCGCGGGGATCCCCCAAGAGACCCAGTACTTC.

CDR3 sequence reads: CSARVEVEQYF. For the CDR3, the DNA is TGCAGTGCTAGAGTTGAGGTCGAGCAGTACTTC. The chain links TRBV20-1 to TRBJ2-7, with D hard to call. The germline V and J ends were trimmed by 1 base and 6 bases, with 7 bases remaining between them. This CDR3 is built from 11 residues. The V gene's germline CDR1 is DFQATT and CDR2 SNEGSKA (reference sequence).

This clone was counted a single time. CDR3 loop: CASRDRVNTGELFF. The DNA of the CDR3 is TGTGCCTCTCGGGACAGGGTGAACACCGGGGAGCTGTTTTTT. The chain employs TRBV9 and TRBJ2-2; 9 nucleotides match TRBD1. The length of the CDR3 is 14 residues. Germline lookup yields CDR1 SGDLS and CDR2 YYNGEE. Unmatched junction bases numbered 5, after V lost 10 bases and J lost 1 base.

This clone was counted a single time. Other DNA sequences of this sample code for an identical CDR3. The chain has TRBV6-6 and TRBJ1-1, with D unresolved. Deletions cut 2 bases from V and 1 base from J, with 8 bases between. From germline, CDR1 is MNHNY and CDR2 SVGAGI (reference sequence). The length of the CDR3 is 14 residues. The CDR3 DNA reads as TGTGCCAGCAGTTACAGGCAGGAGAACACTGAAGCTTTCTTT. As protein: CASSYRQENTEAFF.